Listed below are T cell receptor beta chains from one sample, sequenced in a study of T cell clones after liver transplantation. Clones were read by immunoSEQ multiplex PCR, and TCRdb kept only the in-frame ones, dropping some. The sample includes some 40,000 clones, about 86% of them seen just once. This specimen was CD4+ T cells from blood, taken 24 months after liver transplant. The receptor set was obtained from a human patient who received a liver transplant. Some T cells may be the graft donor's. Each CDR3 is given without its conserved first and last residue. Each record gives: J gene, V gene, CDR3 protein.

j_call: TRBJ2-1
v_call: TRBV9
cdr3_aa: ASSFTSISSYNEQF

j_call: TRBJ2-1
v_call: TRBV2
cdr3_aa: ASSEAGLGRGEQF

j_call: TRBJ2-1
v_call: TRBV27
cdr3_aa: ASSSIFGTPKLGVGNEQF

j_call: TRBJ1-4
v_call: TRBV11-2
cdr3_aa: ALRRRGYPTNEKLF

j_call: TRBJ2-3
v_call: TRBV5-1
cdr3_aa: ASSRNQADTQY

j_call: TRBJ2-2
v_call: TRBV2
cdr3_aa: ASRLPSGTSGTGELF

j_call: TRBJ1-1
v_call: TRBV30
cdr3_aa: AWRSRGDTEAF

j_call: TRBJ2-3
v_call: TRBV11-2
cdr3_aa: ASSLDLGVSDTQY

j_call: TRBJ2-5
v_call: TRBV6-5
cdr3_aa: ASSYSVVTGRETQY

j_call: TRBJ2-6
v_call: TRBV19
cdr3_aa: ASSIGGLSGANVLT

j_call: TRBJ1-6
v_call: TRBV27
cdr3_aa: ASGSGRVRNSPLH

j_call: TRBJ1-1
v_call: TRBV6-5
cdr3_aa: ASSPTGGRNTEAF

j_call: TRBJ2-7
v_call: TRBV11-1
cdr3_aa: ASSLARGSFHEQY

j_call: TRBJ2-3
v_call: TRBV27
cdr3_aa: ASSSAGGRGTQY

j_call: TRBJ2-7
v_call: TRBV2
cdr3_aa: ASSEQGGDEQY

j_call: TRBJ1-2
v_call: TRBV6-1
cdr3_aa: ASKSDRARGYT

j_call: TRBJ2-5
v_call: TRBV18
cdr3_aa: ASSYLGTTEETQY

j_call: TRBJ1-2
v_call: TRBV28
cdr3_aa: ASSLVQGGYGYT

j_call: TRBJ2-6
v_call: TRBV28
cdr3_aa: ASSPLESGANVLT

j_call: TRBJ2-5
v_call: TRBV18
cdr3_aa: ASSPRSETQY

j_call: TRBJ2-7
v_call: TRBV5-1
cdr3_aa: ASSTLQGPEQY

j_call: TRBJ2-7
v_call: TRBV7-2
cdr3_aa: ASSFKTGNNYEQY

j_call: TRBJ1-2
v_call: TRBV18
cdr3_aa: ASSPLRAAGDYGYT

j_call: TRBJ2-7
v_call: TRBV7-9
cdr3_aa: ASSPGLSNSYEQY

j_call: TRBJ1-2
v_call: TRBV29-1
cdr3_aa: SVVGYGYT

j_call: TRBJ2-3
v_call: TRBV5-4
cdr3_aa: ASSLGVGASTDTQY

j_call: TRBJ2-6
v_call: TRBV7-9
cdr3_aa: ASSPPTGLSSGANVLT

j_call: TRBJ2-5
v_call: TRBV18
cdr3_aa: ASSRGIEETQY

j_call: TRBJ2-3
v_call: TRBV14
cdr3_aa: ASSQTGGPTDTQY

j_call: TRBJ2-2
v_call: TRBV19
cdr3_aa: ASSIGSGGNTGELF

j_call: TRBJ2-5
v_call: TRBV9
cdr3_aa: ASSVSPGQETQY

j_call: TRBJ2-3
v_call: TRBV5-1
cdr3_aa: ASSPMDSTDTQY

j_call: TRBJ1-5
v_call: TRBV10-3
cdr3_aa: AISVGGGVNQPQH

j_call: TRBJ2-1
v_call: TRBV4-2
cdr3_aa: ASSQDGGGLNEQF

j_call: TRBJ2-2
v_call: TRBV4-1
cdr3_aa: ASSHLLAESTGELF

j_call: TRBJ2-2
v_call: TRBV5-4
cdr3_aa: ASSNWERTGELF

j_call: TRBJ2-3
v_call: TRBV5-1
cdr3_aa: ASSFRASTDTQY

j_call: NA
v_call: TRBV19
cdr3_aa: ASNRLAEPFHPTYEQY

j_call: TRBJ2-2
v_call: TRBV5-4
cdr3_aa: ASSWGGGNTGELF

j_call: TRBJ2-5
v_call: TRBV13
cdr3_aa: ASRRSRMLETQY

j_call: TRBJ2-7
v_call: TRBV28
cdr3_aa: ASAGGGTRQYEQY

j_call: TRBJ2-1
v_call: TRBV7-9
cdr3_aa: ASSLSHTGDEQF

j_call: TRBJ2-5
v_call: TRBV28
cdr3_aa: ASSHPLRGLETQY

j_call: TRBJ2-5
v_call: TRBV29-1
cdr3_aa: SVGTGVGETQY

j_call: TRBJ2-7
v_call: TRBV5-1
cdr3_aa: ASSLGTGEQY

j_call: TRBJ2-2
v_call: TRBV27
cdr3_aa: ASSPGLAEKKSWSGELF

j_call: TRBJ2-7
v_call: TRBV7-2
cdr3_aa: ASSLDMARVYEQY

j_call: TRBJ1-3
v_call: TRBV2
cdr3_aa: ASSVGVGFSSGNTIY

j_call: TRBJ1-1
v_call: TRBV14
cdr3_aa: ASSHRGRNTEAF

j_call: TRBJ1-5
v_call: TRBV11-2
cdr3_aa: ASSLGQGPNQPQH

j_call: TRBJ2-3
v_call: TRBV7-2
cdr3_aa: ASSHHRGSRTDTQY

j_call: TRBJ2-5
v_call: TRBV5-6
cdr3_aa: ASSFRDRVQETQY

j_call: TRBJ1-1
v_call: TRBV7-2
cdr3_aa: ASSLVQYTEAF

j_call: TRBJ1-2
v_call: TRBV29-1
cdr3_aa: SLYSGTYGYT

j_call: TRBJ2-3
v_call: TRBV12-2
cdr3_aa: ASRLATDTQY

j_call: TRBJ1-1
v_call: TRBV7-9
cdr3_aa: ASSLTGADTEAF

j_call: TRBJ2-6
v_call: TRBV9
cdr3_aa: ASSPKPGQGVPGANVLT